Below are 19 T cell receptor beta chains sequenced from a single sample in a study of blood T cell repertoires in COVID-19. The assay was immunoSEQ multiplex PCR, and TCRdb's table has in-frame clones only and misses some. This sample has tens of thousands of clones, with roughly 76% found just once. Sequencing used peripheral blood. These receptors were taken from a woman aged 80 or over with acute or convalescent COVID-19.

The V call is TRBV12-3 or TRBV12-4, the J call TRBJ1-6, with D tentatively TRBD1 (6 bases). CDR3 size: 13 residues. V was trimmed by 2 bases and J by 7 bases, leaving 6 bases between them. CDR3 amino acids: CASSLRGNSPLHF. The DNA of the CDR3 is TGTGCCAGCAGTTTAAGGGGGAATTCACCCCTCCACTTT.

The chain carries TRBV6-5 and TRBJ1-1, with D tentatively TRBD1 (6 bases). The V gene lost 0 bases and the J gene lost 3 bases, with 11 bases spanning the gap. CDR3 size: 15 residues. From germline, CDR1 is MNHEY and CDR2 SVGAGI. The CDR3 spells CASSYSSRGDTEAFF. As DNA, the CDR3 is TGTGCCAGCAGTTACTCGTCCAGGGGAGACACTGAAGCTTTCTTT.

This chain connects TRBV6-2 or TRBV6-3 to TRBJ2-7; 7 bases line up with TRBD2. This CDR3 spans 17 amino acids. The germline CDR1 and CDR2 sequences are MNHEY and SVGEGT. J was trimmed by 0 bases and V by 6 bases; bases with no gene match: 14. This CDR3 is CASSPARLADGSYEQYF. The DNA of the CDR3 is TGTGCCAGCAGCCCCGCCCGACTAGCCGATGGCTCCTACGAGCAGTACTTC.

This sequence joins TRBV11-2 and TRBJ2-7; TRBD2 agrees at 9 bases. This CDR3 is 16 amino acids long. The junction had 8 bases not matched to a gene; V was cut back by 5 bases and J by 0 bases. Germline CDR1 SGHAT, CDR2 FQNNGV. The CDR3 DNA follows: TGTGCCAGCAGCCCCCAGACTAGCGGCAGCTCCTACGAGCAGTACTTC. Residues: CASSPQTSGSSYEQYF.

V gene TRBV6-5 combines with J gene TRBJ2-7; 7 bases are a match to TRBD2. The CDR3 is 14 amino acids. The trim removed 7 bases at V and 5 bases at J, leaving 11 bases unmatched. Per the germline V gene, CDR1 is MNHEY and CDR2 is SVGAGI. CDR3 loop: CASMEGGSINEQYF. The CDR3 DNA sequence: TGTGCCAGCATGGAGGGCGGGAGTATCAACGAGCAGTACTTC.

The V call is TRBV3-1 (or the pseudogene TRBV3-2), the J call TRBJ1-4, with 10 nucleotides matching TRBD1. Trimming removed 3 bases from V and 4 bases from J; junction bases left unmatched: 2. This CDR3 is 15 amino acids long. CDR1 and CDR2 from the germline V gene are LGHDT and YNNKEL (reference sequence). DNA for the CDR3: TGTGCCAGCAGCCAGAGGACAGGGGGTAATGAAAAACTGTTTTTT. Translating it yields CASSQRTGGNEKLFF.

The chain recombines TRBV2 with TRBJ2-7; 10 nucleotides match TRBD2. The germline V gene has CDR1 SNHLY and CDR2 FYNNEI. This CDR3 contains 13 residues. V was pared by 4 bases and J by 6 bases, with 3 bases of the junction left unmatched. In nucleotides, the CDR3 is TGTGCCAGCAGTGGGCTAGCGGGAGTCGAGCAGTACTTC. Translating it yields CASSGLAGVEQYF.

The chain combines TRBV30 with TRBJ2-5; D possibly corresponds to TRBD2 (7 bases). The CDR3 extends over 15 amino acids. V lost 2 bases and J 4 bases, leaving 17 bases between the germline ends. CDR1 GTSNPN and CDR2 SVGIG come from the germline V gene (reference sequence). The CDR3 region is CAWSPRIGGRETQYF. DNA for the CDR3: TGTGCCTGGAGTCCCCGGATCGGGGGGCGAGAGACCCAGTACTTC. The variable domain in full, completed from reference TRBV30 and TRBJ2-5, reads SQTIHQWPATLVQPVGSPLSLECTVEGTSNPNLYWYRQAAGRGLQLLFYSVGIGQISSEVPQNLSASRPQDRQFILSSKKLLLSDSGFYLCAWSPRIGGRETQYFGPGTRLLVL.

This rearrangement joins TRBV5-8 to TRBJ1-3, with D perhaps TRBD1 (5 bases). Looked up from germline, CDR1 is SGHTS and CDR2 is YDEGEE. There are 16 residues in the CDR3. V was cut by 0 bases and J by 4 bases, with 14 bases left in between. The CDR3 DNA is TGTGCCAGCAGCTTGGTTAAGAGTACAGGAGGAAACACCATATATTTT. This encodes CASSLVKSTGGNTIYF.

This rearrangement joins TRBV7-9 to TRBJ1-5; unclear D gene. Germline-derived CDR1 and CDR2 are SEHNR and FQNEAQ (reference sequence). The CDR3 extends over 13 amino acids. V was pared by 0 bases and J by 12 bases, with 12 bases between. The CDR3 DNA follows: TGTGCCAGCAGCTTAGCTGGCCCTAGCCGCCAGCATTTT. Protein: CASSLAGPSRQHF.

The chain recombines TRBV6-5 with TRBJ1-6; no clear D gene. Per the germline V gene, CDR1 is MNHEY and CDR2 is SVGAGI. V was cut by 0 bases and J by 12 bases, with 12 bases left in between. The CDR3 sequence is 14 residues long. CDR3 nucleotide sequence: TGTGCCAGCAGTTACTCGCTGCGGGGAGGACCCCTCCACTTT. Translated, it gives CASSYSLRGGPLHF.

This chain uses TRBV5-1 with TRBJ2-3; 7 nucleotides line up with TRBD2. Germline CDR1 SGHRS, CDR2 YFSETQ. Trimming removed 4 bases from V and 7 bases from J; junction bases left unmatched: 12. There are 15 residues in the CDR3. CDR3 in amino acids: CASSPAGEGRNTQYF. CDR3 nucleotide sequence: TGCGCCAGCAGCCCCGCCGGGGAGGGTCGGAATACGCAGTATTTT. Looking up the rest from reference TRBV5-1 and TRBJ2-3 gives the full variable domain: KAGVTQTPRYLIKTRGQQVTLSCSPISGHRSVSWYQQTPGQGLQFLFEYFSETQRNKGNFPGRFSGRQFSNSRSEMNVSTLELGDSALYLCASSPAGEGRNTQYFGPGTRLTVL.

Details on this clone: At one boundary the junction diverges from the germline segment, which might be a read error. The chain joins TRBV19 to TRBJ1-6; D perhaps matches TRBD1 (5 bases). Germline values: CDR1 LNHDA, CDR2 SQIVND (reference sequence). The CDR3 runs to 15 residues. CDR3 DNA: TGTGCCAGTAGTGTAGAGGGGCCCGATAATTCACCCCTCCACTTT. It specifies CASSVEGPDNSPLHF.

The chain is built from TRBV10-3 and TRBJ2-1, with 10 positions matching TRBD1. The length of the CDR3 is 21 residues. CDR1 ENHRY and CDR2 SYGVKD come from the germline V gene. V was clipped by 0 bases and J by 3 bases; unmatched bases: 17. The CDR3 DNA reads TGTGCCATCAGTGAGTCACCGACAGGGGGCGTTGATGGAACCAGCTACAATGAGCAGTTCTTC. This gives the protein CAISESPTGGVDGTSYNEQFF.

The rearrangement joins TRBV27 to TRBJ2-2; 8 nucleotides match TRBD2. The V segment lost 6 bases and the J segment 5 bases; nucleotides outside the gene matches: 14. Per germline, CDR1 MNHEY and CDR2 SMNVEV (reference sequence). The CDR3 extends over 17 amino acids. CDR3 protein: CASSLARAGVGTGELFF. The CDR3 DNA reads as TGTGCCAGCAGCCTAGCCCGAGCGGGAGTAGGGACCGGGGAGCTGTTTTTT.

Note on this clone: An end of the junction does not agree with germline; a read error may underlie this. The CDR3 reads CASSTQGDSSAF. The CDR3 nucleotides read TGTGCCAGCAGTACCCAAGGGGACTCCTCCGCCTTC. The rearrangement joins TRBV28 to TRBJ1-2; D perhaps matches TRBD1 (5 bases). Per the germline V gene, CDR1 is MDHEN and CDR2 is SYDVKM. CDR3 size: 12 residues.

The gene calls are TRBV5-3 and TRBJ2-1; D perhaps matches TRBD2 (6 bases). TRBV5-3 is sorted into the ORF group, with uncertain function. Trimming cost V 0 bases and J 5 bases, with 15 bases left between them. The CDR3 consists of 16 residues. CDR3 nucleotides: TGTGCCAGAAGCTTGGTGTTTCCGGGACTCAACAATGAGCAGTTCTTC. As protein: CARSLVFPGLNNEQFF.

The J gene is TRBJ1-2, the V gene TRBV2; D unclear. This CDR3 contains 13 residues. V was pared by 0 bases and J by 7 bases, with 9 bases between. The germline CDR1 and CDR2 sequences are SNHLY and FYNNEI. The CDR3 loop reads CASSEAREAGYTF. CDR3 DNA sequence: TGTGCCAGCAGTGAAGCAAGGGAGGCTGGCTACACCTTC.

This chain's CDR3 is CASSSNRQGAGYGYTF. Here the CDR3 DNA reads TGCGCCAGCAGCTCTAACAGACAGGGGGCGGGCTATGGCTACACCTTC. This chain connects TRBV5-1 to TRBJ1-2; 10 bases line up with TRBD1. Unmatched junction bases numbered 9, after V lost 3 bases and J lost 4 bases. The CDR3 runs 16 residues. CDR1 SGHRS and CDR2 YFSETQ come from the germline V gene.